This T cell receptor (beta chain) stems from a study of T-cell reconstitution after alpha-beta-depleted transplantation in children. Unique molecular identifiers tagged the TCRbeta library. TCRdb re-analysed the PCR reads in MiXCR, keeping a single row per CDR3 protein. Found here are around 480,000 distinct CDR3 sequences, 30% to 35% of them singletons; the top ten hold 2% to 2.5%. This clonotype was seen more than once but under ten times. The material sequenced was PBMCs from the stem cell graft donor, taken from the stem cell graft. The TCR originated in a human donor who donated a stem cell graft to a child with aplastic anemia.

The CDR3 nucleotides read TGTGCCACCGTCGTTGCGAACGGCCTCTCCTACAATGAGCAGTTCTTC. This sequence encodes CATVVANGLSYNEQFF. This sequence joins TRBV28 and TRBJ2-1, with D unclear. V lost 10 bases and J lost 0, with 19 bases in between. CDR3 size: 16 residues. Per the germline V gene, CDR1 is MDHEN and CDR2 is SYDVKM.